This record covers a single T cell receptor beta chain. Its antigen remains unidentified. No base quality information exists; no much larger clone differs at one position. Interpreted using the paper, the time point label stands for: baseline before first vaccination. Samples from vaccinated people were obtained from the UK trials COV001 and COV002, which included a single-blind randomized controlled phase 2/3 trial of AZD1222 (ChAdOx1 nCoV-19) in healthy adults. For TCRbeta chain sequencing, PBMC samples were collected from trial participants at day 0 and at day 28 after the second dose. These data belong to a study of T cell responses to AZD1222 COVID-19 vaccine (dated by TCRdb to the early 2020s). Context from the whole study: AZD1222 recipients whose second dose came at about 4 weeks and those whose second dose came at about 12 weeks were combined into one group, since spike-specific TCR depth and breadth did not differ between the two schedules. A total of 230 to 250 trial participants underwent TCR sequencing, of whom 200 to 220 had received two doses of AZD1222 and roughly 26 had received two doses of the MenACWY control vaccine. Enrollment into the trials was organized by age into subgroups of 18-55, 56-69 and 70-plus years, and those subgroups contained roughly 150, 30 and 60 TCR-sequenced participants, respectively.

The CDR3 regions of human TCRbeta chains were subjected to immunosequencing. Per the original workflow: TCRs in the repertoires were compared against a reference library of SARS-CoV-2-specific TCRs that had been generated with the MIRA antigen-specificity platform. Breadth meant the fraction of unique TCRs that were SARS-CoV-2-associated, whereas depth meant the fraction of total T cells that were SARS-CoV-2-associated. Each spike-specific TCR was assigned to its reactive spike region and to a CD4 or CD8 class using the MIRA data. Log10-transformed breadth and depth values were compared by one-way ANOVA with Sidak's multiple comparisons tests. This is the immuneACCESS table as TCRdb keeps it, with only in-frame sequences that have V and J called. A part of the clones is gone; compared with another copy, unresolved V genes explain less than half, and the rest is unexplained. The DNA gave D and trimming, while V, J and clone size come from that table. The sample table holds 100,000 to 150,000 clones, of which about nine tenths were seen once. 6.3% of the sample belongs to the ten largest clones.

For CDR1 and CDR2, the germline V gene lists SGDLS and YYNGEE. The CDR3 sequence holds 17 residues, the cysteine and phenylalanine included. This entry keeps only the CDR3 DNA: 51 bases, framed from base 1. V is clipped by 0 bases and J by 5 bases, and the sequence between their germline boundaries is 15 bases long. General study outcomes and caveats: The 56-69-year group was small, and its depth increase did not reach significance, likely because of low power. CD4 TCRs associated with the vaccine covered the entire spike protein, and the dominant responses were in regions 160-218 and 743-854. Nearly half of unique spike-specific TCRs reportedly recognized epitopes outside regions mutated in the B.1.351 and B.1.1.7 variants. Participants were mostly white British, with more females than males. The authors suggested clonal diversity may have been underestimated. Conclusions about previously exposed vaccinees were limited because only a handful of AZD1222 recipients were SARS-CoV-2 seropositive at baseline. After two AZD1222 doses, spike-specific TCR breadth and depth were significantly higher than at day 0 and than in MenACWY recipients. No day 14 peak-response samples were available, so repertoires were characterized only after the peak T cell response.

Sequenced material: peripheral blood, taken on day 0 of AZD1222 vaccination. This clonotype originated in an adult in good health. Recombination linked TRBV9 to TRBJ1-6; too little of a D gene remains to name it. Here the CDR3 is given as CASSVGLGLRDNSPLHF. The DNA sequence reads TGTGCCAGCAGCGTAGGTTTAGGCTTGAGGGATAATTCACCCCTCCACTTT.